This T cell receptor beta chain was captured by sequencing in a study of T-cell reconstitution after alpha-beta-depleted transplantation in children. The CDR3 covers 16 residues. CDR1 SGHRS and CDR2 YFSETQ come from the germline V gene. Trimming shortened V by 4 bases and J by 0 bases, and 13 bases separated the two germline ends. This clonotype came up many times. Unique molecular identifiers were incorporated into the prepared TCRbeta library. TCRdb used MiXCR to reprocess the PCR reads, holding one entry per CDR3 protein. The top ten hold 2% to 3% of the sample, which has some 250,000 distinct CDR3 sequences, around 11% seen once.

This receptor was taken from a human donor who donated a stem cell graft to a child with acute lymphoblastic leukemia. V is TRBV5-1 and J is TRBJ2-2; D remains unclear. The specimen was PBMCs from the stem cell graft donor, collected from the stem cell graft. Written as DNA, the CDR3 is TGCGCCAGCAGCCCGAGACCAGGCACGAACACCGGGGAGCTGTTTTTT. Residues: CASSPRPGTNTGELFF.